A selection of T cell receptor beta chains follows, all from one sample in a study of blood T cell repertoires in COVID-19. Using immunoSEQ multiplex PCR, the repertoire was profiled, and TCRdb retains in-frame clones only, with some absent. The sample has some 140,000 clones, about 89% seen once. The sequencing sample was made of peripheral blood. Receptors were obtained from a man aged 45-65 years with active or convalescent COVID-19. The CDR3 runs from the conserved cysteine through the conserved F or W. The D gene is left open where the match is weak. Clone size appears in some rows only: once, few, many, or a class for an expanded clone.

len: 15
d_gene: TRBD1
v_gene: TRBV18
j_gene: TRBJ1-2
abundance: .
CDR3nt: TGTGCCAGCTCACCAGAGACAGGGGGAATCAATGGCTACACCTTC
CDR3aa: CASSPETGGINGYTF

len: 18
d_gene: .
v_gene: TRBV9
j_gene: TRBJ1-2
abundance: .
CDR3nt: TGTGCCAGCAGCGTAGAATCAGTCCCTCAGTTACCTAACTATGGCTACACCTTC
CDR3aa: CASSVESVPQLPNYGYTF

len: 15
d_gene: .
v_gene: TRBV5-1
j_gene: TRBJ2-7
abundance: .
CDR3nt: TGCGCCAGCAGCTTGAGTGGGGGGTTGGGCCACGAGCAGTACTTC
CDR3aa: CASSLSGGLGHEQYF

len: 15
d_gene: .
v_gene: TRBV3-1/TRBV3-2
j_gene: TRBJ1-3
abundance: .
CDR3nt: TGTGCCAGCAGCCTGGGGGCAGGGGTTGGAAACACCATATATTTT
CDR3aa: CASSLGAGVGNTIYF

len: 15
d_gene: TRBD1
v_gene: TRBV6-1
j_gene: TRBJ1-1
abundance: .
CDR3nt: TGTGCCAGCAGTGACAGGGGGTTCATGAACACTGAAGCTTTCTTT
CDR3aa: CASSDRGFMNTEAFF

len: 15
d_gene: TRBD2
v_gene: TRBV28
j_gene: TRBJ2-7
abundance: .
CDR3nt: TGTGCCAGCAGTGTGAGACTAGCGGGAGATTCCGAGCAGTACTTC
CDR3aa: CASSVRLAGDSEQYF

len: 15
d_gene: .
v_gene: TRBV28
j_gene: TRBJ2-2
abundance: once
CDR3nt: TGTGCCAGCAGTTTGTGGAATAGAGGCACCGGGGAGCTGTTTTTT
CDR3aa: CASSLWNRGTGELFF

len: 17
d_gene: TRBD1
v_gene: TRBV19
j_gene: TRBJ2-3
abundance: many
CDR3nt: TGTGCCACCCCAGGCGGCAGACAGGGCCTCTTGACAGATACGCAGTATTTT
CDR3aa: CATPGGRQGLLTDTQYF

len: 15
d_gene: TRBD2
v_gene: TRBV28
j_gene: TRBJ2-3
abundance: .
CDR3nt: TGTGCCAGCAGTTTGGCGGGAGAGACTCAGGGTACGCAGTATTTT
CDR3aa: CASSLAGETQGTQYF

len: 21
d_gene: TRBD1
v_gene: TRBV9
j_gene: TRBJ2-3
abundance: .
CDR3nt: TGTGCCAGCAGCGTAGAAGCATTGGGAACCGGGACAGGGTATGCCACAGATACGCAGTATTTT
CDR3aa: CASSVEALGTGTGYATDTQYF

len: 14
d_gene: .
v_gene: TRBV2
j_gene: TRBJ2-1
abundance: once
CDR3nt: TGTGCCAGCAGTGGACTAGTTTCCTACAATGAGCAGTTCTTC
CDR3aa: CASSGLVSYNEQFF

len: 14
d_gene: .
v_gene: TRBV7-2
j_gene: TRBJ2-5
abundance: .
CDR3nt: TGTGCCAGCAGCTTAGCCAGAGGGCTGGAGACCCAGTACTTC
CDR3aa: CASSLARGLETQYF

len: 12
d_gene: TRBD2
v_gene: TRBV6-8
j_gene: TRBJ2-1
abundance: .
CDR3nt: TGTGCCAGCGGACTAGGGTCCCATGAGCAGTTCTTC
CDR3aa: CASGLGSHEQFF

len: 13
d_gene: .
v_gene: TRBV7-8
j_gene: TRBJ1-4
abundance: .
CDR3nt: TGTGCCAGCAGCTTAGGGACCGGGGGAAAACTGTTTTTT
CDR3aa: CASSLGTGGKLFF

len: 17
d_gene: .
v_gene: TRBV4-3
j_gene: TRBJ1-1
abundance: .
CDR3nt: TGCGCCAGCAGCCAAGACCAAGCGCGTGGTATGAACACTGAAGCTTTCTTT
CDR3aa: CASSQDQARGMNTEAFF

len: 17
d_gene: TRBD1
v_gene: TRBV5-1
j_gene: TRBJ1-3
abundance: .
CDR3nt: TGCGCCAGCAGCAAGGGGGACAGTCAAGAGTCCGGAAACACCATATATTTT
CDR3aa: CASSKGDSQESGNTIYF

len: 15
d_gene: .
v_gene: TRBV5-4
j_gene: TRBJ1-1
abundance: .
CDR3nt: TGTGCCAGCAGCCCCCGGGACAAAGACCGTTTTGAAGCTTTCTTT
CDR3aa: CASSPRDKDRFEAFF

len: 14
d_gene: TRBD1
v_gene: TRBV5-4
j_gene: TRBJ1-2
abundance: few
CDR3nt: TGTGCCAGCAGCGCCCCGGGACAGCCCTATGGCTACACCTTC
CDR3aa: CASSAPGQPYGYTF

len: 16
d_gene: .
v_gene: TRBV5-1
j_gene: TRBJ2-3
abundance: .
CDR3nt: TGCGCCAGCAGCGGGTGGGACTCACTGAGCACAGATACGCAGTATTTT
CDR3aa: CASSGWDSLSTDTQYF

len: 18
d_gene: TRBD1
v_gene: TRBV6-1
j_gene: TRBJ1-5
abundance: .
CDR3nt: TGTGCCAGCAGTGAACCAGGAGGCAGACAGGGCGGGAATCAGCCCCAGCATTTT
CDR3aa: CASSEPGGRQGGNQPQHF

len: 13
d_gene: .
v_gene: TRBV5-1
j_gene: TRBJ2-7
abundance: few
CDR3nt: TGCGCCAGCAGCTTAGAGCTAGTCCACGAGCAGTACTTC
CDR3aa: CASSLELVHEQYF

len: 13
d_gene: .
v_gene: TRBV7-2
j_gene: TRBJ1-2
abundance: .
CDR3nt: TGTGCCAGCAGCTTATCCAGGGACTATGGCTACACCTTC
CDR3aa: CASSLSRDYGYTF

len: 11
d_gene: .
v_gene: TRBV5-1
j_gene: TRBJ2-1
abundance: .
CDR3nt: TGCGCCAGCAGCGGGGCAGTTACATGGTTCTTC
CDR3aa: CASSGAVTWFF

len: 14
d_gene: .
v_gene: TRBV4-1
j_gene: TRBJ1-6
abundance: .
CDR3nt: TGCGCCAGCAGCCAAGCCCCGGGGAATTCACCCCTCCACTTT
CDR3aa: CASSQAPGNSPLHF

len: 16
d_gene: TRBD1
v_gene: TRBV5-1
j_gene: TRBJ2-7
abundance: .
CDR3nt: TGCGCCAGCAGCTTGGGGGGACAGGGGGCTTCCTACGAGCAGTACTTC
CDR3aa: CASSLGGQGASYEQYF

len: 13
d_gene: TRBD1
v_gene: TRBV7-6
j_gene: TRBJ2-7
abundance: few
CDR3nt: TGTGCCAGCAGCTTAGCGATAGACAGGGATCTGTACTTC
CDR3aa: CASSLAIDRDLYF

len: 17
d_gene: TRBD2
v_gene: TRBV7-6
j_gene: TRBJ2-1
abundance: .
CDR3nt: TGTGCCAGCAGCCCTTCCCGGGGTAGCGGGAGTAGAAATGAGCAGTTCTTC
CDR3aa: CASSPSRGSGSRNEQFF

len: 17
d_gene: TRBD2
v_gene: TRBV27
j_gene: TRBJ2-7
abundance: .
CDR3nt: TGTGCCAGCAGTTTAACCTCGAATCTAGCGGTCACCTACGAGCAGTACTTC
CDR3aa: CASSLTSNLAVTYEQYF

len: 15
d_gene: TRBD1
v_gene: TRBV10-3
j_gene: TRBJ1-5
abundance: .
CDR3nt: TGTGCCATCAGTGAGTCGAAGGGACAGAATCAGCCCCAGCATTTT
CDR3aa: CAISESKGQNQPQHF

len: 14
d_gene: .
v_gene: TRBV11-2
j_gene: TRBJ2-5
abundance: .
CDR3nt: TGTGCCAGCAGCTTAGGTACAGTTAAAGAGACCCAGTACTTC
CDR3aa: CASSLGTVKETQYF

len: 12
d_gene: .
v_gene: TRBV5-1
j_gene: TRBJ2-1
abundance: .
CDR3nt: TGCGCCAGCAGCTCCGAGAGCTATGAGCAGTTCTTC
CDR3aa: CASSSESYEQFF

len: 13
d_gene: .
v_gene: TRBV27
j_gene: TRBJ2-2
abundance: .
CDR3nt: TGTGCCAGCAAGAGCCAGGACACCGGGGAGCTGTTTTTT
CDR3aa: CASKSQDTGELFF

len: 14
d_gene: .
v_gene: TRBV21-1
j_gene: TRBJ2-2
abundance: .
CDR3nt: TGTGCCAGCAGCCCAATTGGGAGGACCGGGGAGCTGTTTTTT
CDR3aa: CASSPIGRTGELFF

len: 15
d_gene: TRBD2
v_gene: TRBV27
j_gene: TRBJ2-1
abundance: .
CDR3nt: TGTGCCAGCAGTCTAGCGGGGGGGACCTACAATGAGCAGTTCTTC
CDR3aa: CASSLAGGTYNEQFF

len: 15
d_gene: .
v_gene: TRBV3-1/TRBV3-2
j_gene: TRBJ1-5
abundance: .
CDR3nt: TGTGCCAGCAGCCAAGTCCGGGCAGGGGATCAGCCCCAGCATTTT
CDR3aa: CASSQVRAGDQPQHF

len: 15
d_gene: TRBD2
v_gene: TRBV2
j_gene: TRBJ2-5
abundance: .
CDR3nt: TGTGCCAGCAGAGGGACTAGCGCGAACCAAGAGACCCAGTACTTC
CDR3aa: CASRGTSANQETQYF

len: 12
d_gene: TRBD2
v_gene: TRBV19
j_gene: TRBJ2-1
abundance: .
CDR3nt: TGTGCCAGTGGGTCTGGGGGGGATGAGCAGTTCTTC
CDR3aa: CASGSGGDEQFF

len: 14
d_gene: TRBD1
v_gene: TRBV29-1
j_gene: TRBJ1-5
abundance: .
CDR3nt: TGCAGCGCCCGGGACAGGGGTATCAATCAGCCCCAGCATTTT
CDR3aa: CSARDRGINQPQHF

len: 13
d_gene: .
v_gene: TRBV5-4
j_gene: TRBJ2-5
abundance: .
CDR3nt: TGTGCCAGCAGCCGGGGTGTCCAAGAGACCCAGTACTTC
CDR3aa: CASSRGVQETQYF

len: 18
d_gene: TRBD1
v_gene: TRBV6-4
j_gene: TRBJ1-2
abundance: .
CDR3nt: TGTGCCAGCAGTGACCCGGAGGTGGGACAGGGGGCGGACTATGGCTACACCTTC
CDR3aa: CASSDPEVGQGADYGYTF

len: 13
d_gene: .
v_gene: TRBV15
j_gene: TRBJ2-1
abundance: .
CDR3nt: TGTGCCACCAGCGACTCTGAAGGATTAGAGCAGTTCTTC
CDR3aa: CATSDSEGLEQFF

len: 15
d_gene: TRBD1
v_gene: TRBV11-2
j_gene: TRBJ2-7
abundance: .
CDR3nt: TGTGCCAGCAGCACTAGCCCGGGACAGGGCTACGAGCAGTACTTC
CDR3aa: CASSTSPGQGYEQYF

len: 15
d_gene: TRBD1
v_gene: TRBV7-9
j_gene: TRBJ1-4
abundance: .
CDR3nt: TGTGCCAGCAGTTTTACAGGGGGCTCTAATGAAAAACTGTTTTTT
CDR3aa: CASSFTGGSNEKLFF

len: 13
d_gene: .
v_gene: TRBV10-1
j_gene: TRBJ2-7
abundance: .
CDR3nt: TGCGCCAGCAGTGAGACGGGAGCCTACGAGCAGTACTTC
CDR3aa: CASSETGAYEQYF

len: 17
d_gene: TRBD2
v_gene: TRBV6-1
j_gene: TRBJ2-2
abundance: .
CDR3nt: TGTGCCAGCAGTGAGGCCCGGTGGGCGGGAGAGACCGGGGAGCTGTTTTTT
CDR3aa: CASSEARWAGETGELFF

len: 13
d_gene: .
v_gene: TRBV28
j_gene: TRBJ2-2
abundance: .
CDR3nt: TGTGCCAGCAGTTTCCCCCTTTTCGGGGAGCTGTTTTTT
CDR3aa: CASSFPLFGELFF

len: 16
d_gene: .
v_gene: TRBV19
j_gene: TRBJ1-4
abundance: few
CDR3nt: TGTGCCAGTAGTCCCGGTCGGGAGGGATCTAATGAAAAACTGTTTTTT
CDR3aa: CASSPGREGSNEKLFF

len: 14
d_gene: .
v_gene: TRBV10-1
j_gene: TRBJ2-3
abundance: .
CDR3nt: TGCGCCAGCAGTGAGTCGGGGAGAGGGGATACGCAGTATTTT
CDR3aa: CASSESGRGDTQYF

len: 15
d_gene: TRBD1
v_gene: TRBV19
j_gene: TRBJ1-5
abundance: few
CDR3nt: TGTGCCAGTAGTAGGGGGCAGGGGGCTTCTCAGCCCCAGCATTTT
CDR3aa: CASSRGQGASQPQHF

len: 13
d_gene: .
v_gene: TRBV18
j_gene: TRBJ2-5
abundance: once
CDR3nt: TGTGCCAGCTCACCAGGCGGGGTAGAGACCCAGTACTTC
CDR3aa: CASSPGGVETQYF

len: 17
d_gene: .
v_gene: TRBV5-5
j_gene: TRBJ2-1
abundance: .
CDR3nt: TGTGCCAGCAGCCTCACTTTTCTCGGCGGCTCCTACAATGAGCAGTTCTTC
CDR3aa: CASSLTFLGGSYNEQFF

len: 15
d_gene: TRBD1
v_gene: TRBV4-3
j_gene: TRBJ2-5
abundance: once
CDR3nt: TGCGCCAGCAGCCAAATGACAGGGATATGGGAGACCCAGTACTTC
CDR3aa: CASSQMTGIWETQYF

len: 16
d_gene: TRBD1
v_gene: TRBV5-1
j_gene: TRBJ2-1
abundance: .
CDR3nt: TGCGCCAGCAAACAGGGGACCTCGAGCTCCTACAATGAGCAGTTCTTC
CDR3aa: CASKQGTSSSYNEQFF

len: 15
d_gene: .
v_gene: TRBV27
j_gene: TRBJ1-1
abundance: .
CDR3nt: TGTGCCAGCAGTTTATCGGGGACAAGGAACACTGAAGCTTTCTTT
CDR3aa: CASSLSGTRNTEAFF

len: 13
d_gene: TRBD2
v_gene: TRBV10-3
j_gene: TRBJ2-3
abundance: once
CDR3nt: TGTGCCATCAGTGGCGGGGGGACAGATACGCAGTATTTT
CDR3aa: CAISGGGTDTQYF

len: 14
d_gene: .
v_gene: TRBV5-1
j_gene: TRBJ1-1
abundance: once
CDR3nt: TGCGCCAGCAGCGTGGATCTCCTGAACACTGAAGCTTTCTTT
CDR3aa: CASSVDLLNTEAFF

len: 14
d_gene: .
v_gene: TRBV7-2
j_gene: TRBJ1-2
abundance: .
CDR3nt: TGTGCCAGCAGCTTAGTCGGGTTGGACTATGGCTACACCTTC
CDR3aa: CASSLVGLDYGYTF

len: 15
d_gene: .
v_gene: TRBV7-2
j_gene: TRBJ1-6
abundance: .
CDR3nt: TGTGCCAGCAGCTTAGGTCCAGGAAATAATTCACCCCTCCACTTT
CDR3aa: CASSLGPGNNSPLHF